Following are 22 T cell receptor beta chains from one sample sequenced in a study of beta chain features in type 1 diabetes. Reverse transcription of all isolated RNA meant that expressed TCRB transcripts were sequenced. Clones were sequenced by immunoSEQ multiplex PCR, and TCRdb holds only the in-frame ones, with some missing. Among some 410,000 clones listed, 9.5% to 12% were seen once. Sequencing was performed on naive CD4+ T cells from blood. The receptor set was obtained from a woman aged 18-29 years in good health.

This chain links TRBV29-1 with TRBJ1-2; 9 nucleotides agree with TRBD1. The ends lost 5 bases at V and 3 bases at J; junction bases unmatched: 4. The CDR3 runs 13 residues. CDR1 is SQVTM, CDR2 ANQGSEA, per germline. In DNA form, the CDR3 reads TGCAGCGTTCCGGGACAGGGATACTATGGCTACACCTTC. This gives the protein CSVPGQGYYGYTF.

V and J are TRBV7-2 and TRBJ2-6; maybe TRBD1 (6 bases). V lost 5 bases to trimming and J lost 2 bases, with 10 bases between them. This CDR3 is built from 15 residues. Germline V gene sequence: CDR1 SGHTA, CDR2 FQGNSA. The CDR3 is CASSPQGTGANVLTF. CDR3 DNA sequence: TGTGCCAGCAGCCCACAGGGTACTGGGGCCAACGTCCTGACTTTC.

A few counts support this clone. V is TRBV5-6 and J is TRBJ2-7; D remains ambiguous. This CDR3 is 12 amino acids long. V dropped 4 bases and J dropped 3 bases, with 8 bases sitting between them. Germline CDR1 and CDR2: SGHDT and YYEEEE. CDR3 residues: CASSITRYEQYF. The CDR3 DNA sequence: TGTGCCAGCAGCATAACACGCTACGAGCAGTACTTC.

There are a few counts of this clone. This chain links TRBV6-5 with TRBJ2-2; D is uncertain. There are 12 residues in the CDR3. V gave up 5 bases and J gave up 4 bases, with 5 bases separating them. Germline CDR1 and CDR2: MNHEY and SVGAGI. DNA of the CDR3: TGTGCCAGCAGTCGCTCCACCGGGGAGCTGTTTTTT. This encodes CASSRSTGELFF.

CDR3 amino acids: CAAKGVEFNQPQHF. The CDR3 bases are TGTGCCGCCAAGGGCGTAGAGTTTAATCAGCCCCAGCATTTT. The genes are TRBV19 and TRBJ1-5; D ambiguous. V lost 11 bases and J 4 bases, leaving 18 bases between the germline ends. CDR3 length: 14 residues. Germline V gene sequence: CDR1 LNHDA, CDR2 SQIVND (reference sequence).

The gene calls are TRBV6-6 and TRBJ2-2, with 8 bases fitting TRBD1. The CDR3 is made up of 15 amino acids. J was trimmed by 3 bases and V by 7 bases; bases with no gene match: 7. CDR1 and CDR2 from the germline V gene are MNHNY and SVGAGI (reference sequence). CDR3 protein: CASKARGRDTGELFF. In DNA form, the CDR3 reads TGTGCCAGCAAGGCCAGGGGGCGGGACACCGGGGAGCTGTTTTTT.

The chain couples TRBV7-2 to TRBJ2-2; either TRBD1 or TRBD2 may fit D (5 bases each). Germline CDR1 SGHTA, CDR2 FQGNSA. Trimming cost V 5 bases and J 1 base, with 14 bases left between them. The CDR3 is 16 amino acids. Written as DNA, the CDR3 is TGTGCCAGCAGCCCTCCAGGGAGAAAGAACACCGGGGAGCTGTTTTTT. It codes for CASSPPGRKNTGELFF.

This clone has just a few counts. The gene calls are TRBV7-2 and TRBJ1-5, with D unresolved. Trimming pared 6 bases from V and 6 bases from J, leaving 9 bases between. There are 12 residues in the CDR3. CDR1 is SGHTA and CDR2 is FQGNSA in the germline V gene. CDR3 DNA sequence: TGTGCCAGCAGTAACATTAGTCAGCCCCAGCATTTT. Amino acid sequence: CASSNISQPQHF.

This clone turned up a few times. The chain recombines TRBV30 with TRBJ2-7; maybe TRBD2 (7 bases). Germline assignment: CDR1 GTSNPN and CDR2 SVGIG (reference sequence). The germline V and J ends were trimmed by 2 bases and 1 base, with 12 bases remaining between them. CDR3 size: 14 residues. This chain's CDR3 is CAWSLQGLSYEQYF. DNA of the CDR3: TGTGCCTGGAGTCTACAGGGACTATCCTACGAGCAGTACTTC.

The J gene is TRBJ2-5, the V gene TRBV9; 9 positions match TRBD2. The CDR3 has 17 amino acids. Germline V gives CDR1 SGDLS, CDR2 YYNGEE. Losses at the gene ends were 1 base for V and 0 bases for J; bases not matched to a gene: 7. DNA of the CDR3: TGTGCCAGCAGCGTAAGCCCTAGCGGGGAGTACCAAGAGACCCAGTACTTC. This encodes CASSVSPSGEYQETQYF.

The V and J genes are TRBV18 and TRBJ2-7, with 10 bases fitting TRBD1. This CDR3 comprises 15 residues. Germline V CDR1 and CDR2: KGHSH, LQKENI. With V trimmed by 3 bases and J by 5 bases, 7 bases remained unmatched. DNA of the CDR3: TGTGCCAGCTCACCGAGAATGGACAGGGGGGACGAGCAGTACTTC. Residues: CASSPRMDRGDEQYF.

This clone was seen many times. The chain couples TRBV15 to TRBJ2-3; no clear D. This CDR3 has 12 residues. Germline lookup yields CDR1 LNHNV and CDR2 YYDKDF (reference sequence). Trimming took off 5 bases at V and 4 bases at J, with 7 bases between the two ends. The CDR3 sequence is CATSVGPDTQYF. CDR3 bases: TGTGCCACCAGCGTTGGGCCAGATACGCAGTATTTT.

The chain joins TRBV7-3 to TRBJ2-1, with TRBD2 identical over 10 bases. The V and J ends lost 0 bases and 7 bases, in that order; junction bases with no gene match: 9. The CDR3 is 17 residues long. Per the germline V gene, CDR1 is SGHTA and CDR2 is FQGTGA. The CDR3 DNA reads TGTGCCAGCAGCTTAACATTCGGCCTAGCGGGAGTAAATGAGCAGTTCTTC. It encodes CASSLTFGLAGVNEQFF.

The rearrangement links TRBV6-4 to TRBJ2-1, with 7 bases matching TRBD2. V lost 2 bases, J lost 4 bases, and 5 bases stayed unmatched. The germline V gene has CDR1 MRHNA and CDR2 SNTAGT. The CDR3 length is 15 residues. This chain's CDR3 is CASSDGAGIYNEQFF. The CDR3 DNA follows: TGTGCCAGCAGTGACGGAGCGGGAATTTACAATGAGCAGTTCTTC.

The sample holds one count of this clone. This chain links TRBV5-6 with TRBJ2-7; the match to TRBD2 covers 10 bases. The length of the CDR3 is 16 residues. The J segment lost 3 bases and the V segment lost 3 bases, leaving 9 bases of the junction unmatched. Per germline, CDR1 SGHDT and CDR2 YYEEEE. This CDR3 is CASSSILAGNLYEQYF. Here the CDR3 DNA reads TGTGCCAGCAGCTCCATACTAGCGGGGAACCTCTACGAGCAGTACTTC.

The table lists this clone with a few counts. The sample holds other DNA sequences that translate to the same CDR3. The V call is TRBV18, the J call TRBJ2-1; D unresolved. The CDR3 is 16 amino acids. The V gene's germline CDR1 is KGHSH and CDR2 LQKENI. Trimming pared 3 bases from V and 0 bases from J, leaving 12 bases between. CDR3 DNA: TGTGCCAGCTCACCCCGAAGGCGGAGCTCCTACAATGAGCAGTTCTTC. Translating it yields CASSPRRRSSYNEQFF.

The chain links TRBV6-5 to TRBJ1-1; 12 bases fit TRBD1. The germline V gene encodes CDR1 MNHEY and CDR2 SVGAGI. Losses at the gene ends were 6 bases for V and 6 bases for J; bases not matched to a gene: 2. This CDR3 has 13 amino acids. This CDR3 is CASRGQGAAEAFF. The CDR3 nucleotides are TGTGCCAGCAGGGGACAGGGGGCGGCTGAAGCTTTCTTT.

This chain connects TRBV15 to TRBJ2-7; D tentatively fits TRBD1 or TRBD2 (5 bases each). Germline loops: CDR1 LNHNV, CDR2 YYDKDF (reference sequence). This CDR3 has 17 residues. Trimming pared 0 bases from V and 2 bases from J, leaving 17 bases between. The CDR3 bases are TGTGCCACCAGCAGAGATAGGGCCGGGACGGATGCCTACGAGCAGTACTTC. It translates to CATSRDRAGTDAYEQYF.

This clone was seen a handful of times. The chain combines TRBV20-1 with TRBJ2-5; D remains unclear. V lost 1 base to trimming and J lost 6 bases, with 6 bases between them. From germline, CDR1 is DFQATT and CDR2 SNEGSKA (reference sequence). The CDR3 spans 11 residues. The CDR3 sequence: CSARVVKTQYF. For the CDR3, the DNA is TGCAGTGCTAGAGTAGTGAAGACCCAGTACTTC.

This clone has just a few counts. V usage is TRBV9 and J usage is TRBJ2-3; D gene ambiguous. Germline V gene data show CDR1 as SGDLS and CDR2 as YYNGEE. The CDR3 has 15 amino acids. Trimming cost V 1 base and J 6 bases, with 15 bases left between them. For the CDR3, the DNA is TGTGCCAGCAGCGTAACCCCCCTGGAGCCCGATACGCAGTATTTT. It yields the protein CASSVTPLEPDTQYF.

This clone was counted only a few times. V and J are TRBV7-8 and TRBJ2-3; D is perhaps TRBD1 (5 bases). The germline V gene has CDR1 SGHVS and CDR2 FQNEAQ. The ends were cut back, 0 bases at V and 2 bases at J, with 12 bases in the middle. This CDR3 has 16 residues. CDR3 in amino acids: CASSLARTHFTDTQYF. The CDR3 coding sequence is TGTGCCAGCAGCTTAGCGCGGACACACTTCACAGATACGCAGTATTTT.

This clone showed up just a few times. CDR3: CASSLSLASSYNEQFF. The CDR3 DNA sequence: TGTGCCAGCAGCCTGTCTTTAGCGAGCTCCTACAATGAGCAGTTCTTC. The rearrangement joins TRBV7-2 to TRBJ2-1; D may be TRBD2 (5 bases). Germline V gene data show CDR1 as SGHTA and CDR2 as FQGNSA. CDR3 size: 16 residues. The V and J ends lost 5 bases and 0 bases respectively, with 14 bases between them. Full variable domain (missing parts from reference TRBV7-2 and TRBJ2-1): GAGVSQSPSNKVTEKGKDVELRCDPISGHTALYWYRQSLGQGLEFLIYFQGNSAPDKSGLPSDRFSAERTGGSVSTLTIQRTQQEDSAVYLCASSLSLASSYNEQFFGPGTRLTVL.